This entry concerns a single T cell receptor (beta chain). Its antigen is undetermined. Sequencing was performed with immunoSEQ multiplex PCR; in TCRdb, only in-frame clones are kept and a portion is missing. This sample has roughly 90,000 clones, with around 90% found just once. V was shortened by 9 bases and J by 6 bases, with 11 bases between the two germline ends. This CDR3 has 12 amino acids. Germline-derived CDR1 and CDR2 are PRHDT and FYEKMQ (reference sequence). The record originates from a study of OX40 agonist ivuxolimab in advanced cancers. Study-level information: Under the entry rules, prior anti-PD-1, anti-PD-L1 or anti-CTLA-4 therapy was allowed, and roughly 43% had some. Notes on the study in general: It was not determined which antigens were specifically recognized by the peripheral T cells that had undergone clonal expansion.

Blood samples were obtained at baseline, cycle 4 day 1, and cycle 7 day 1. The sequences come from CD4+ or CD8+ T cells sorted from blood, collected in a trial of the OX40 agonist ivuxolimab. This receptor was identified in an adult with an advanced solid tumor such as melanoma, head and neck, liver or kidney cancer. The chain recombines TRBV13 with TRBJ2-2, with D possibly matching TRBD2 (6 bases). CDR3 region: CARKSGPGELFF. The DNA of the CDR3 is TGTGCCAGGAAGAGCGGGCCCGGGGAGCTGTTTTTT. Full variable domain (missing parts from reference TRBV13 and TRBJ2-2): AAGVIQSPRHLIKEKRETATLKCYPIPRHDTVYWYQQGPGQDPQFLISFYEKMQSDKGSIPDRFSAQQFSDYHSELNMSSLELGDSALYFCARKSGPGELFFGEGSRLTVL.